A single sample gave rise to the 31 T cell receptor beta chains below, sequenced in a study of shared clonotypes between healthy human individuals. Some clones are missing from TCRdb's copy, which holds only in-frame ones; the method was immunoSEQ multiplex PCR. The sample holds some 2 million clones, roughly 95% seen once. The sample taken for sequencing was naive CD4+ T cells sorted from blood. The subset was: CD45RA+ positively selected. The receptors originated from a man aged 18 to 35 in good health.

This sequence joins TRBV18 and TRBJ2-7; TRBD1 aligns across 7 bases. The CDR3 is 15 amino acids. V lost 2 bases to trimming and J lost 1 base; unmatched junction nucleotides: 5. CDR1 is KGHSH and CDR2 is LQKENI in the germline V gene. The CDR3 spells CASSPNGQVSYEQYF. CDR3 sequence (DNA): TGTGCCAGCTCACCAAACGGACAGGTATCCTACGAGCAGTACTTC.

CDR3 DNA: TGTGCCAGCAGCTTAGAGGTCGGGGACACCTACGAGCAGTACTTC. This encodes CASSLEVGDTYEQYF. The chain combines TRBV7-8 with TRBJ2-7; possibly TRBD1 for D (6 bases). Trimming removed 1 base at V and 2 bases at J, with 12 bases between. Germline assignment: CDR1 SGHVS and CDR2 FQNEAQ. This CDR3 spans 15 amino acids.

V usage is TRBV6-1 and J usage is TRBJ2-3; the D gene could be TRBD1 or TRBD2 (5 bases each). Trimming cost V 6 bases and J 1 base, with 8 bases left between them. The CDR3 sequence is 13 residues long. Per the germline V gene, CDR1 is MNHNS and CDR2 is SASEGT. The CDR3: CASRGRGTDTQYF. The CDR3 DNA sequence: TGTGCCAGCAGGGGACGGGGCACAGATACGCAGTATTTT.

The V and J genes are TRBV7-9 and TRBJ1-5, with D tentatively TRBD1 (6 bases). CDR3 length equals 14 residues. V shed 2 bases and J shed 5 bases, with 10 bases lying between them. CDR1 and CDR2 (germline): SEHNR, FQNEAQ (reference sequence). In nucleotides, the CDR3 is TGTGCCAGCAGCTTATCTGCAGGGGATCAGCCCCAGCATTTT. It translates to CASSLSAGDQPQHF.

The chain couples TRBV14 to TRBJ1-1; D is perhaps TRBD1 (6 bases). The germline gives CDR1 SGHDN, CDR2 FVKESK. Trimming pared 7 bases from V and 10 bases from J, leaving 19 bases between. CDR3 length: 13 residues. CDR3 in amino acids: CASTPGQNSAAFF. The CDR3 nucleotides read TGTGCCAGCACCCCGGGACAAAATTCGGCAGCTTTCTTT.

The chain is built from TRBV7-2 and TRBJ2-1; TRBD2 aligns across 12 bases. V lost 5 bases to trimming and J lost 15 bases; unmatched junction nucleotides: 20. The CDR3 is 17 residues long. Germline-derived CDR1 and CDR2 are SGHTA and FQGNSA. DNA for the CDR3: TGTGCCAGCAGCCCGACCCGACTAGCGGGAGTAAGGGAGGGCATGTTCTTC. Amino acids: CASSPTRLAGVREGMFF.

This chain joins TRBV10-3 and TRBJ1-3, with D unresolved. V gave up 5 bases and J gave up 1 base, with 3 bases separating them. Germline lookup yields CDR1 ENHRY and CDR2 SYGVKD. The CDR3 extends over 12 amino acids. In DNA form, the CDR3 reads TGTGCCATCAGTACATCTGGAAACACCATATATTTT. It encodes CAISTSGNTIYF.

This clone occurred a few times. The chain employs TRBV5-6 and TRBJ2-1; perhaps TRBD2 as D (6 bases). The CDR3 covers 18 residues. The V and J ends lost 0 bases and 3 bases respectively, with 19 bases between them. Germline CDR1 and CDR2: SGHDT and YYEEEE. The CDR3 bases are TGTGCCAGCAGCTTGGCCGCGGGGATGTCAGGGTACTACAATGAGCAGTTCTTC. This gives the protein CASSLAAGMSGYYNEQFF.

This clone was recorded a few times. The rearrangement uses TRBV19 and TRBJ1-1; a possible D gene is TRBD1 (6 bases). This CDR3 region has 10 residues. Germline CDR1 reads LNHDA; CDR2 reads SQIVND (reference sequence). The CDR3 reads CATGFTEAFF. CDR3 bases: TGTGCTACAGGGTTCACTGAAGCTTTCTTT.

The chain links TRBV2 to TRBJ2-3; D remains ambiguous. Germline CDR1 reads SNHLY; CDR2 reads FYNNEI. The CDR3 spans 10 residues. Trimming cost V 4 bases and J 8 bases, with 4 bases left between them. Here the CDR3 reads CASSGPTQYF. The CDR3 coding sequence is TGTGCCAGCAGTGGTCCTACGCAGTATTTT.

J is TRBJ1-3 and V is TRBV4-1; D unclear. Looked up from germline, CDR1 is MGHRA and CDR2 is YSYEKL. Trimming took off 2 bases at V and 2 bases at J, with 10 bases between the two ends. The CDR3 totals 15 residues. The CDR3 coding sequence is TGCGCCAGCAGCCAAAGGACTCTTCCTGGAAACACCATATATTTT. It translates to CASSQRTLPGNTIYF.

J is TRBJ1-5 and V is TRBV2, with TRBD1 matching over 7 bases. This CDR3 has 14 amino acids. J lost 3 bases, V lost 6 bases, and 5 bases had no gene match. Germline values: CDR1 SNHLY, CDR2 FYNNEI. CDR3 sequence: CASRPDRANQPQHF. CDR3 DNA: TGTGCCAGCAGACCCGACAGGGCCAATCAGCCCCAGCATTTT.

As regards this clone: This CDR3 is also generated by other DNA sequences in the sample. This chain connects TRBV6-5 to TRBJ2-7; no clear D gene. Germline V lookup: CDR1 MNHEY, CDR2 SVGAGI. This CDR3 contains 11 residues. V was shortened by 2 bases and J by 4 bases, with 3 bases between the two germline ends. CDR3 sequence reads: CASSYAYEQYF. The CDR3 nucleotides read TGTGCCAGCAGTTACGCGTACGAGCAGTACTTC.

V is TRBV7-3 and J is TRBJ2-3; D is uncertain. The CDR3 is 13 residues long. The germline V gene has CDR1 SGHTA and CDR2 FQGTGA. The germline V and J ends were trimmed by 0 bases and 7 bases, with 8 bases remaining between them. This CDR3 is CASSLTERNTQYF. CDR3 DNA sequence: TGTGCCAGCAGCTTAACGGAAAGGAATACGCAGTATTTT.

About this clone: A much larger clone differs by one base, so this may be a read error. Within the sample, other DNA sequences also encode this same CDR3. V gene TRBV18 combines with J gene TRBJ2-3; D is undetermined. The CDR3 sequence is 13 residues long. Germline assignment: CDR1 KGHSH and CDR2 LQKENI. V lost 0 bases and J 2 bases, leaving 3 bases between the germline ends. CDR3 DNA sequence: TGTGCCAGCTCACCACCGATCACAGATACGCAGTATTTT. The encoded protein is CASSPPITDTQYF.

CDR3 nucleotide sequence: TGTGCCAGCAGCTTGCCTGGGCGAGGCTACACCTTC. The encoded protein is CASSLPGRGYTF. The rearrangement joins TRBV5-6 to TRBJ1-2; the D is unclear. Looked up from germline, CDR1 is SGHDT and CDR2 is YYEEEE. The CDR3 contains 12 residues. The V end lost 1 base, the J end lost 8 bases, and 9 bases lay between the germline ends.

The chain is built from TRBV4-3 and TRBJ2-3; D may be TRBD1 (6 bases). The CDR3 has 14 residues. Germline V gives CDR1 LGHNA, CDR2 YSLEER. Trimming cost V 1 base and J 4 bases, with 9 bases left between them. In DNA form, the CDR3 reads TGCGCCAGCAGCCAAGCTGGGACATCAGATACGCAGTATTTT. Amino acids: CASSQAGTSDTQYF.

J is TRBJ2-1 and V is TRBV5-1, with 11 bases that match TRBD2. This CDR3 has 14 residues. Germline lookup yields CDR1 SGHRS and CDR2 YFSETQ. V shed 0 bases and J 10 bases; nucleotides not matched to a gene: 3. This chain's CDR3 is CASSLALAGEEQFF. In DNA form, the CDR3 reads TGCGCCAGCAGCTTGGCACTAGCGGGGGAAGAGCAGTTCTTC.

Written as DNA, the CDR3 is TGTGCCAGCAGTAACCGGGACAGGGGGCCGAATACGCAGTATTTT. Translating it yields CASSNRDRGPNTQYF. The J gene is TRBJ2-3, the V gene TRBV11-3; TRBD1 aligns across 12 bases. Germline V gene sequence: CDR1 SGHNT, CDR2 YENEEA. V gave up 6 bases and J gave up 7 bases; unmatched junction bases: 8. This CDR3 has 15 residues.

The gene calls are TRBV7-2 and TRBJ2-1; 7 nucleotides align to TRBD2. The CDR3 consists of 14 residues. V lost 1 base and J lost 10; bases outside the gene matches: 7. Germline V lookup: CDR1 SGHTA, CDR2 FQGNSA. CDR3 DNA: TGTGCCAGCAGCTTAGTAGTTTCGGGAGGAGAGCAGTTCTTC. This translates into CASSLVVSGGEQFF.

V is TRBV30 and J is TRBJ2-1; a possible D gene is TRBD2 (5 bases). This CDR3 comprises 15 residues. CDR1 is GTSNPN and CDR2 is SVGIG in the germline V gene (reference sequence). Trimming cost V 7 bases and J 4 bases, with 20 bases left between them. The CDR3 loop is CALGNRLWAYNEQFF. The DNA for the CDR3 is TGTGCCTTGGGCAATAGACTATGGGCTTACAATGAGCAGTTCTTC. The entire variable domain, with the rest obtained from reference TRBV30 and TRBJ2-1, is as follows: SQTIHQWPATLVQPVGSPLSLECTVEGTSNPNLYWYRQAAGRGLQLLFYSVGIGQISSEVPQNLSASRPQDRQFILSSKKLLLSDSGFYLCALGNRLWAYNEQFFGPGTRLTVL.

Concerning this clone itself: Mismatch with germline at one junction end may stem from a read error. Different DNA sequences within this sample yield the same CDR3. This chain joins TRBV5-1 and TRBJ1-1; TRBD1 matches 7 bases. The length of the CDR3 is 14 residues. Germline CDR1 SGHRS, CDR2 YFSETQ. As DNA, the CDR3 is TGCGCGAGCAGCTTAGGGACAGCGAACACTGAAGCTTTCTTT. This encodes CASSLGTANTEAFF.

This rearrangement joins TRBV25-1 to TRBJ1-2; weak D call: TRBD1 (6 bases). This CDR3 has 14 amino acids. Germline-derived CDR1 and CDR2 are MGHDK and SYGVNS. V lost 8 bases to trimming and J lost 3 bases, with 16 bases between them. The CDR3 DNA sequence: TGTGCCAGCGGAGCTACAGGGTTTGACTATGGCTACACCTTC. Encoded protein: CASGATGFDYGYTF.

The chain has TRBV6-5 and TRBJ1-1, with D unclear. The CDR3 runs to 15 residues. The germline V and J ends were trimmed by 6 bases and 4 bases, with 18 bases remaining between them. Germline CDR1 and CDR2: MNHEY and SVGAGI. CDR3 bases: TGTGCCAGCAGCCATCCAGCGGCCGAGGGCACTGAAGCTTTCTTT. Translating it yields CASSHPAAEGTEAFF.

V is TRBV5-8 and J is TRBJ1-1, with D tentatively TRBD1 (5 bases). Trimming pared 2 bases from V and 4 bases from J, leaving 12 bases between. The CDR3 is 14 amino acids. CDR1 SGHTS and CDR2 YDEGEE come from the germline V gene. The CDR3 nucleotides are TGTGCCAGCAGCTTTCAGGGAAGGGCCACTGAAGCTTTCTTT. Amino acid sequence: CASSFQGRATEAFF.

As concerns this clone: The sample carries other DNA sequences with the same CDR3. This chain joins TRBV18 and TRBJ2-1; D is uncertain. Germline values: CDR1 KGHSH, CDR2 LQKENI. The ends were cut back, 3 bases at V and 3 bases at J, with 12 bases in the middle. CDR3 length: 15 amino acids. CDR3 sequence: CASSPGTGGYNEQFF. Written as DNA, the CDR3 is TGTGCCAGCTCACCGGGAACGGGCGGCTACAATGAGCAGTTCTTC.

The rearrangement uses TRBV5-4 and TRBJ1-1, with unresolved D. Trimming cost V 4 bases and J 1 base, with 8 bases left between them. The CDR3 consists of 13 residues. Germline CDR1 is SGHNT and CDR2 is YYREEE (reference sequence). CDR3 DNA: TGTGCCAGCAGCCGAATGGAGAACACTGAAGCTTTCTTT. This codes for CASSRMENTEAFF.

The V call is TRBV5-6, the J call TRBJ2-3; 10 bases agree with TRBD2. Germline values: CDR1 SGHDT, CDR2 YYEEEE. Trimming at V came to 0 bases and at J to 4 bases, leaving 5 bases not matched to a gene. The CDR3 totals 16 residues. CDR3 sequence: CASSLGASGSADTQYF. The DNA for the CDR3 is TGTGCCAGCAGCTTGGGGGCTAGCGGGAGCGCAGATACGCAGTATTTT.

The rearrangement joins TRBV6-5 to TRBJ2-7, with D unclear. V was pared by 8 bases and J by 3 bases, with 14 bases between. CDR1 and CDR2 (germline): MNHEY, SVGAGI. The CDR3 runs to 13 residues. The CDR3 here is CASSPGLDYEQYF. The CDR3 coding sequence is TGTGCCAGCTCACCGGGTTTGGACTACGAGCAGTACTTC.

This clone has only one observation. CDR3 in amino acids: CASSLGFRGSTDTQYF. The DNA for the CDR3 is TGTGCCAGCAGCTTAGGGTTTCGCGGAAGCACAGATACGCAGTATTTT. The V call is TRBV11-2, the J call TRBJ2-3; D call uncertain. The germline V and J ends were trimmed by 1 base and 0 bases, with 11 bases remaining between them. The CDR3 sequence is 16 residues long. Germline V CDR1 and CDR2: SGHAT, FQNNGV.

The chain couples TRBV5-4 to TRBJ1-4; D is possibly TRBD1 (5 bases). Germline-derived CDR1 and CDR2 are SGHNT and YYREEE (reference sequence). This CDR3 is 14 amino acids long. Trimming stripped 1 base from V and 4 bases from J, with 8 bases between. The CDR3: CASSLYRNNEKLFF. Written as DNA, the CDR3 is TGTGCCAGCAGCTTGTACAGGAATAATGAAAAACTGTTTTTT.